The 15 T cell receptor beta chains presented below share a single source sample, sequenced in a study of blood T cell repertoires in COVID-19. Some clones are missing from TCRdb's copy, which holds only in-frame ones; the method was immunoSEQ multiplex PCR. The table records about 100,000 clones, 85% to 90% of them present only once. The sequenced material came from peripheral blood. The receptors shown here come from a human donor in a cohort sampled during active COVID-19.

The chain recombines TRBV6-5 with TRBJ2-7, with TRBD1 identical over 11 bases. The V gene's germline CDR1 is MNHEY and CDR2 SVGAGI. The CDR3 length is 14 residues. Trimming cost V 7 bases and J 4 bases; bases outside gene matches: 6. CDR3 residues: CASTSDRGPYEQYF. In DNA, the CDR3 is TGTGCCAGCACCTCGGACAGGGGGCCTTACGAGCAGTACTTC.

There are many counts of this clone. The V gene is TRBV6-6, the J gene TRBJ1-2, with TRBD1 matching 9 bases. The junction had 5 bases not matched to a gene; V was cut back by 3 bases and J by 6 bases. Germline loops: CDR1 MNHNY, CDR2 SVGAGI (reference sequence). The CDR3 is 14 residues long. The CDR3 nucleotides read TGTGCCAGCAGTTATAGGACAGGGGAGCATGGCTACACCTTC. This translates into CASSYRTGEHGYTF.

This sequence joins TRBV4-2 and TRBJ1-3, with 7 bases matching TRBD1. The V gene's germline CDR1 is LGHNA and CDR2 YNFKEQ. The CDR3 loop spans 16 amino acids. The junction had 6 bases not matched to a gene; V was cut back by 2 bases and J by 2 bases. In nucleotides, the CDR3 is TGTGCCAGCAGCCAACCTCAGGGGGGAACTGGAAACACCATATATTTT. It encodes CASSQPQGGTGNTIYF.

The V and J genes are TRBV7-2 and TRBJ1-1; a weak D match, TRBD1 (5 bases). The CDR3 spans 13 residues. V lost 5 bases, J lost 3 bases, and 10 bases lay in between. Germline CDR1 and CDR2: SGHTA and FQGNSA. The DNA for the CDR3 is TGTGCCAGCAGCCTCCGACAGCACACTGAAGCTTTCTTT. Protein: CASSLRQHTEAFF.

This clone appeared a single time. The gene calls are TRBV6-1 and TRBJ1-6; D is unresolved. V was shortened by 1 base and J by 13 bases, with 11 bases between the two germline ends. The CDR3 has 13 residues. Germline V lookup: CDR1 MNHNS, CDR2 SASEGT. The CDR3 loop reads CASSEVMSSPLHF. In DNA form, the CDR3 reads TGTGCCAGCAGTGAAGTCATGTCGAGCCCCCTCCACTTT.

The chain couples TRBV28 to TRBJ2-3; TRBD2 is a possible D gene (6 bases). This CDR3 has 15 amino acids. Per the germline V gene, CDR1 is MDHEN and CDR2 is SYDVKM. Trimming took 5 bases from V and 2 from J, leaving 14 bases between them. The chain's CDR3 is CASSTREEITDTQYF. As DNA, the CDR3 is TGTGCCAGCAGTACCAGGGAGGAGATCACAGATACGCAGTATTTT.

The CDR3 DNA is TGTGCCAGCAGTTTAGATGGTCGGGGGTACTTC. Protein: CASSLDGRGYF. The rearrangement joins TRBV12-3 or TRBV12-4 to TRBJ2-4, with D possibly matching TRBD2 (5 bases). The CDR3 sequence is 11 residues long. V was pared by 1 base and J by 15 bases, with 10 bases between.

The sample holds a few counts of this clone. The chain combines TRBV18 with TRBJ1-2; tentative D call: TRBD1 (6 bases). Looked up from germline, CDR1 is KGHSH and CDR2 is LQKENI. V was trimmed by 4 bases and J by 1 base, leaving 10 bases between them. CDR3 length: 14 amino acids. DNA of the CDR3: TGTGCCAGCTCACGGGACATCCATAACTATGGCTACACCTTC. It translates to CASSRDIHNYGYTF.

The chain is built from TRBV12-3 or TRBV12-4 and TRBJ1-2; TRBD1 matches 7 bases. This CDR3 region has 13 residues. V shed 6 bases, J shed 6 bases, and the junction held 7 bases outside the gene matches. The CDR3: CASRQTGENGYTF. The CDR3 coding sequence is TGTGCCAGCAGACAAACAGGGGAAAATGGCTACACCTTC.

J is TRBJ1-5 and V is TRBV6-5, with D perhaps TRBD1 (5 bases). The germline CDR1 and CDR2 sequences are MNHEY and SVGAGI. The germline V and J ends were trimmed by 6 bases and 7 bases, with 7 bases remaining between them. The CDR3 contains 11 residues. In DNA form, the CDR3 reads TGTGCCAGCAGGCGGGGCCAGCCCCAGCATTTT. It specifies CASRRGQPQHF.

This chain uses TRBV28 with TRBJ2-7; D uncertain. The CDR3 length is 11 residues. V was cut by 10 bases and J by 6 bases, with 13 bases left in between. Germline CDR1 and CDR2: MDHEN and SYDVKM. The CDR3 loop is CATTRPSEQYF. For the CDR3, the DNA is TGTGCCACCACAAGACCTAGCGAGCAGTACTTC.

Comments on this clone: Germline is not matched at one junction end, which may reflect a read error. The rearrangement uses TRBV11-2 and TRBJ2-3; 8 bases line up with TRBD1. The CDR3 is 10 residues long. CDR1 is SGHAT and CDR2 is FQNNGV in the germline V gene. The CDR3: CASSQGDRSF. CDR3 nucleotides: TGTGCCAGCAGCCAAGGGGACAGGTCTTTT.

The chain carries TRBV10-2 and TRBJ2-5; the match to TRBD2 covers 10 bases. The CDR3 spans 18 residues. Germline assignment: CDR1 WSHSY and CDR2 SAAADI. The V segment lost 0 bases and the J segment 1 base; nucleotides outside the gene matches: 8. The CDR3 sequence: CASSESPWTSGFQETQYF. The CDR3 bases are TGCGCCAGCAGTGAGTCCCCCTGGACTAGCGGATTCCAAGAGACCCAGTACTTC.

This chain uses TRBV7-2 with TRBJ1-1; a weak D match, TRBD1 (6 bases). The CDR3 consists of 14 residues. V gave up 0 bases and J gave up 8 bases, with 13 bases separating them. Germline V CDR1 and CDR2: SGHTA, FQGNSA. CDR3 in DNA: TGTGCCAGCAGCTTAGCGGTACAGGGTTCCGAAGCTTTCTTT. It codes for CASSLAVQGSEAFF.

V gene TRBV7-9 combines with J gene TRBJ1-4, with D unclear. Germline V gives CDR1 SEHNR, CDR2 FQNEAQ (reference sequence). The V end was cut by 3 bases, the J end by 7 bases, with 15 bases between. The CDR3 covers 15 residues. CDR3 sequence: CASSFNGEVTEKLFF. Written as DNA, the CDR3 is TGTGCCAGCAGCTTTAACGGTGAGGTGACTGAAAAACTGTTTTTT.